Each of the 2 T cell receptor beta chains below was sequenced from the same sample in a study of blood T cell repertoires in COVID-19. Some clones are missing from TCRdb's copy, which holds only in-frame ones; the method was immunoSEQ multiplex PCR. The sample has over 40,000 clones, about 90% seen once. The material sequenced was peripheral blood. These receptor sequences come from a man between 65 and 85 years old with active COVID-19.

The rearrangement joins TRBV15 to TRBJ2-7, with D possibly matching TRBD2 (7 bases). The germline V gene encodes CDR1 LNHNV and CDR2 YYDKDF (reference sequence). The ends were cut back, 3 bases at V and 0 bases at J, with 12 bases in the middle. This CDR3 spans 15 amino acids. The CDR3 reads CATSRGGAGSYEQYF. The CDR3 DNA reads TGTGCCACCAGCAGGGGGGGGGCGGGCTCCTACGAGCAGTACTTC.

CDR3 in DNA: TGTGCCAGCAGTGAAACCCAGCCAGGGGGAGGCTATGGCTACACCTTC. The encoded protein is CASSETQPGGGYGYTF. This chain joins TRBV6-1 and TRBJ1-2, with 7 bases matching TRBD1. V lost 2 bases to trimming and J lost 4 bases; unmatched junction nucleotides: 10. Germline CDR1 and CDR2: MNHNS and SASEGT. The CDR3 runs 16 residues.